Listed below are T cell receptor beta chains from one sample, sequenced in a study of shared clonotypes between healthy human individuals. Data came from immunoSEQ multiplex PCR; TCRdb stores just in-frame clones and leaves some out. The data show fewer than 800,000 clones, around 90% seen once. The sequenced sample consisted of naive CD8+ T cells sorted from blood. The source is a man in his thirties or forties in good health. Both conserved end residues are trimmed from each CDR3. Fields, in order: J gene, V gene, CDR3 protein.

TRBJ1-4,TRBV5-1,ASRRVYATNEKLF
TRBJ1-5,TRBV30,AWSVGGKYQH
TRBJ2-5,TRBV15,ATSRDRRGSDETQY
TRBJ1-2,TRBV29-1,SVEGRPGYT
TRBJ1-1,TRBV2,ASPGGLNTEAF
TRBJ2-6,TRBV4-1,ASSHSGQGASGANVLT
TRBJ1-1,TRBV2,ASKGLEAF
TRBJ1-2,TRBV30,AWSDSGPYGYT
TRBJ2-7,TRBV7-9,ASSSPGQGPYEQY
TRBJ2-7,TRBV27,ASGLTYEQY
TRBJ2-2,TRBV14,ASSHWDSPAGELF
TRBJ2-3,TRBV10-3,AISAGTRADTQY
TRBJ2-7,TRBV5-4,ASSYSSGSYEQY
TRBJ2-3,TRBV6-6,ASMSFTDTQY
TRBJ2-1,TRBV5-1,ASSFTGYHNEQF
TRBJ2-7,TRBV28,ASSSLSSSYEQY
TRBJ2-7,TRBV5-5,ASSPNLPGVYPYEQY
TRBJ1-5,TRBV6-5,ASSDEGLGPQH
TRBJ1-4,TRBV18,ASSPRAGTGDEKLF
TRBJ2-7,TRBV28,ASSRLLAGGSAYEQY